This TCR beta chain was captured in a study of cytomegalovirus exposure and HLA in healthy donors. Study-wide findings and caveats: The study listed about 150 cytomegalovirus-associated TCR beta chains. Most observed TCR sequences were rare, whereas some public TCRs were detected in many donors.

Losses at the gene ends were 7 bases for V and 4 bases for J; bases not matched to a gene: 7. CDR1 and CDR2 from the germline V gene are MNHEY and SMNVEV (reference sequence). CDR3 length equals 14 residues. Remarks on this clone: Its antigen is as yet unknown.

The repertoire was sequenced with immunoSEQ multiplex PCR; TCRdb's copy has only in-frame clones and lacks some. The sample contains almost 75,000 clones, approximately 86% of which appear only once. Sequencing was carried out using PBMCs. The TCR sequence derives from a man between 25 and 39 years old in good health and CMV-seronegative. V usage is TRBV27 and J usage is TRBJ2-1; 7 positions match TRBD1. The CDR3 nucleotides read TGTGCCAGCAAAATAGGGACAGAGTACAATGAGCAGTTCTTC. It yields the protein CASKIGTEYNEQFF.